This entry describes one TCR beta chain. The antigen is not known. The sample belongs to a study of T cells expressing NK-cell markers. General study results and limits: Uncertainty persisted over the HCMV specificity of expanded NKG2C+ T cell clones. These same clonotypes (in several donors) also led the CD3+CD56-NKG2C+ fraction.

This CDR3 spans 11 amino acids. Germline values: CDR1 SQVTM, CDR2 ANQGSEA. A 5'RACE template switching approach incorporating UMIs was used to make TCR beta cDNA. After re-calling the 5' RACE reads, TCRdb lists one entry per CDR3 protein, DNA absent. This listing includes approximately 420,000 distinct CDR3 sequences. The V gene is TRBV29-1, the J gene TRBJ2-3. Input material: blood T cells: a sorted CD56 or NKG2C T cell subset, CD4+ or CD8+ T cells, or bulk PBMC T cells (not recorded which). This clonotype originated in a woman aged 50 to 60 in good health. CDR3 protein: CSSNPTDTQYF.